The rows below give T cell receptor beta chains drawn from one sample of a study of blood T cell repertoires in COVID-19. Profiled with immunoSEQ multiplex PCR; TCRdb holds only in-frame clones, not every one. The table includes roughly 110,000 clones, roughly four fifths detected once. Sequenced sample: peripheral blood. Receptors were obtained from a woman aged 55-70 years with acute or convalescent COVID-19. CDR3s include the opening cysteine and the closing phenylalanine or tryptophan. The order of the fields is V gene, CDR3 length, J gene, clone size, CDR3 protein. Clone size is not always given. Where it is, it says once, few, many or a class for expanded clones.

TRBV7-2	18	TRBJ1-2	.	CASSLRDRGLTANYGYTF
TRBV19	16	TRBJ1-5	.	CASSTAGRVVNQPQHF
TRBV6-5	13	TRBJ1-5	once	CASGGGAYQPQHF
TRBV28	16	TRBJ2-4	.	CASSFVGQGAENIQYF
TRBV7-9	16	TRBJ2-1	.	CASSSQRGGSYNEQFF
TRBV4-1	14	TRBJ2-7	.	CASSQQGQGYEQYF
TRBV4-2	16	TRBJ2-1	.	CASSQYGGSTYNEQFF
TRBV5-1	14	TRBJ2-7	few	CASSLGQGGYEQYF
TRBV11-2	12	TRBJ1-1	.	CASSPRTRGAFF
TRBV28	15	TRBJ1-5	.	CASSLTGQGYQPQHF
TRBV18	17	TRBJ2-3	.	CASSPTLAGGRTDTQYF
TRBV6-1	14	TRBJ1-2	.	CASSELRALSGYTF
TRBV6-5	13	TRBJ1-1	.	CASSYSGGAEAFF
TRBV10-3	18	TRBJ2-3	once	CAISNKLSPGQGTDTQYF
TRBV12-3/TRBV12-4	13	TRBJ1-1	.	CASSRTGGTEAFF
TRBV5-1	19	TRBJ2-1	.	CASSLRGSGLAGIQDEQFF
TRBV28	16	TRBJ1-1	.	CASSFPSGQLNTEAFF
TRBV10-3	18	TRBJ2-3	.	CAISLGLAGKTSTDTQYF
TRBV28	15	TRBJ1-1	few	CASSLWSGMNTEAFF
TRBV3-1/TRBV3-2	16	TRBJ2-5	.	CASSRTSGGAWETQYF
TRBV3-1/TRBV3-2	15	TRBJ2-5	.	CASSQDSASKETQYF
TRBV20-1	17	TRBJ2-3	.	CSASVLAGGPSTDTQYF
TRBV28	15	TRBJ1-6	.	CASSFSQGLNSPLHF
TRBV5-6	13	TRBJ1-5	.	CASSFGRNQPQHF
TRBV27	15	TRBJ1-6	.	CASTTGQVARSPLHF
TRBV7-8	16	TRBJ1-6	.	CASSFRTGTGSSPLHF
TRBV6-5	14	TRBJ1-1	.	CASSFQTGNTEAFF
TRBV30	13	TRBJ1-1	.	CAWSGQLDTEAFF
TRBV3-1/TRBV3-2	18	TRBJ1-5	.	CASSQRPSRVYSNQPQHF
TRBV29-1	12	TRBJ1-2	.	CSGGQGAYGYTF
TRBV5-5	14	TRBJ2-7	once	CASSLKGASYEQYF
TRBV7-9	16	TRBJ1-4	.	CASSLAWRGPNEKLFF
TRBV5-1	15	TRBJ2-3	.	CASSLEFPGTDTQYF
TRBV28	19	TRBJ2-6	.	CASSSPRDRGASGANVLTF
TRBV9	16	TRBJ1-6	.	CASSVGTGEINSPLHF
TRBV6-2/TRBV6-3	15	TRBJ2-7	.	CASSNPLAGVYEQYF
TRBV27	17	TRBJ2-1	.	CASSLGADLSSYNEQFF
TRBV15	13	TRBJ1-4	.	CATSRERLGKLFF
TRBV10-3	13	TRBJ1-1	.	CATWRRGDTEAFF
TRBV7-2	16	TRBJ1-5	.	CASSPRGTGYNQPQHF
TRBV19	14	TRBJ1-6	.	CASRGGSGRSPLHF
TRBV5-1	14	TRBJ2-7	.	CASSGAVTTYEQYF
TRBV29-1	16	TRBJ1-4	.	CSVDQGVGPTNEKLFF
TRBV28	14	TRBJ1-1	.	CASSRTSIVPEAFF
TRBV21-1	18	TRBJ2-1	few	CASSKGSSESHANNEQFF
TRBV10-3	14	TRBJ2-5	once	CAISESGGRETQYF
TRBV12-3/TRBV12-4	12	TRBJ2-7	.	CASSLGLYEQYF